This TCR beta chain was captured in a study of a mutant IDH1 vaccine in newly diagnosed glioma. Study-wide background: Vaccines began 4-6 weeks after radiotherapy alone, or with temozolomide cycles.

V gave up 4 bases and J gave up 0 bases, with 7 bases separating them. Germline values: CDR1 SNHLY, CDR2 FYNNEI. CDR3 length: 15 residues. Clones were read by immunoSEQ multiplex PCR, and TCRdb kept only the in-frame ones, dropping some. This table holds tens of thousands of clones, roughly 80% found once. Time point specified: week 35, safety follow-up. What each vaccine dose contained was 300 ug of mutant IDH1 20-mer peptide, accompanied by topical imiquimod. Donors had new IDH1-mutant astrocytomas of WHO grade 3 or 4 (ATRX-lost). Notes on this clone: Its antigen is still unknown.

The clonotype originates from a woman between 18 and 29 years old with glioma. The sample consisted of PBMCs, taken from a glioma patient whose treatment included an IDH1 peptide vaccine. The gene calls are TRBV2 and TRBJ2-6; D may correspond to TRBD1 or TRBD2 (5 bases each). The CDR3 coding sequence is TGTGCCAGCAGTGGGGGGAGCTCTGGGGCCAACGTCCTGACTTTC. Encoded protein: CASSGGSSGANVLTF. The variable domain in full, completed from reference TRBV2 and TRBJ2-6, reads EPEVTQTPSHQVTQMGQEVILRCVPISNHLYFYWYRQILGQKVEFLVSFYNNEISEKSEIFDDQFSVERPDGSNFTLKIRSTKLEDSAMYFCASSGGSSGANVLTFGAGSRLTVL.